This TCR beta chain was sequenced in a study of CD8+ T cells in alopecia areata. Study-level results: Scalp samples also yield sequences of resident alphabeta T cells from normal skin.

Treatment defined: oral pan-JAK inhibitor, 5-10 mg twice daily. Reverse transcription of extracted RNA yielded cDNA, which provided the sequencing template. Sequencing was performed with immunoSEQ multiplex PCR; in TCRdb, only in-frame clones are kept and a portion is missing. Found here are around 200,000 clones, 60% to 70% of them singletons; the top ten hold less than 0.8%. This clone was seen once. Its antigen is unknown. Germline CDR1 reads LNHNV; CDR2 reads YYDKDF (reference sequence). The ends were cut back, 0 bases at V and 2 bases at J, with 5 bases in the middle. The CDR3 runs 15 residues. This clonotype originated in a human donor with alopecia areata. The chain recombines TRBV15 with TRBJ2-6; D unresolved. The starting material was CD4+ T cells sorted from blood, obtained at week 4, from a patient treated with tofacitinib. As DNA, the CDR3 is TGTGCCACCAGCAGAGATGTGACTGGGGCCAACGTCCTGACTTTC. The encoded protein is CATSRDVTGANVLTF.